Each of the 29 T cell receptor beta chains below was sequenced from the same sample in a study of shared clonotypes between healthy human individuals. Assay: immunoSEQ multiplex PCR; the TCRdb copy retains only in-frame clones and omits some. The data hold a few million clones, with around 94% observed a single time. Sequences were obtained from naive CD4+ T cells sorted from blood. The subset is: CD45RA+ positively selected. These receptors were taken from a man aged 18 to 35 in good health.

J is TRBJ2-7 and V is TRBV6-5; D tentatively reads TRBD1 or TRBD2 (5 bases each). CDR1 is MNHEY and CDR2 is SVGAGI in the germline V gene. The V end lost 0 bases, the J end lost 0 bases, and 12 bases lay between the germline ends. The CDR3 length is 16 residues. The CDR3 DNA is TGTGCCAGCAGTTACTCATGGGACGGCTCCTCCTACGAGCAGTACTTC. Translating it yields CASSYSWDGSSYEQYF.

The chain couples TRBV6-6 to TRBJ2-3; possibly TRBD2 for D (5 bases). V was trimmed by 1 base and J by 3 bases, leaving 11 bases between them. Germline CDR1 and CDR2: MNHNY and SVGAGI (reference sequence). CDR3 length: 15 amino acids. CDR3 residues: CASSYLTGVTDTQYF. Here the CDR3 DNA reads TGTGCCAGCAGTTACTTAACCGGGGTTACAGATACGCAGTATTTT.

This chain joins TRBV5-1 and TRBJ2-7; 9 bases map to TRBD1. The ends lost 1 base at V and 3 bases at J; junction bases unmatched: 5. The CDR3 covers 15 residues. CDR1 and CDR2 (germline): SGHRS, YFSETQ. The CDR3 DNA is TGCGCCAGCAGCTTGCCCGGGACAGGGAGCTACGAGCAGTACTTC. The encoded protein is CASSLPGTGSYEQYF.

The rearrangement joins TRBV27 to TRBJ1-4; 7 bases are shared with TRBD1. The J segment lost 3 bases and the V segment lost 5 bases, leaving 6 bases of the junction unmatched. The germline V gene encodes CDR1 MNHEY and CDR2 SMNVEV (reference sequence). The CDR3 length is 15 residues. CDR3 loop: CASSKNRGANEKLFF. The CDR3 coding sequence is TGTGCCAGCAGTAAAAACAGGGGAGCTAATGAAAAACTGTTTTTT.

This clone was seen a few times. The genes are TRBV7-3 and TRBJ1-1; no clear D. V was pared by 2 bases and J by 0 bases, with 10 bases between. The CDR3 runs to 15 residues. Per germline, CDR1 SGHTA and CDR2 FQGTGA. The CDR3 bases are TGTGCCAGCAGCTTATACGGGATTATGAACACTGAAGCTTTCTTT. This encodes CASSLYGIMNTEAFF.

The CDR3 nucleotides read TGCGCCAGCAGGTGGACAGGGAGCTACGAGCAGTACTTC. Its protein is CASRWTGSYEQYF. The chain couples TRBV5-1 to TRBJ2-7, with 8 bases fitting TRBD1. V gave up 5 bases and J gave up 3 bases; unmatched junction bases: 4. Germline CDR1 SGHRS, CDR2 YFSETQ. There are 13 residues in the CDR3.

The chain links TRBV4-3 to TRBJ2-3, with 10 bases lining up with TRBD1. The germline CDR1 and CDR2 sequences are LGHNA and YSLEER. The CDR3 loop spans 16 amino acids. Germline trimming cut 1 base from V and 1 base from J; bases unmatched to any gene: 2. This CDR3 is CASSQVGTGGTDTQYF. The CDR3 DNA reads as TGCGCCAGCAGCCAAGTCGGGACAGGGGGCACAGATACGCAGTATTTT.

The count of this clone is one. V is TRBV5-1 and J is TRBJ2-7, with 8 bases matching TRBD2. The junction had 12 bases not matched to a gene; V was cut back by 5 bases and J by 5 bases. The CDR3 runs 15 residues. CDR1 SGHRS and CDR2 YFSETQ come from the germline V gene. The CDR3 loop is CASSRGGGKSNEQYF. The CDR3 region has the DNA TGCGCCAGCAGTAGGGGCGGGGGGAAGAGTAACGAGCAGTACTTC.

A remark on this clone: Distinct nucleotide sequences in the sample also encode this CDR3. The chain links TRBV5-1 to TRBJ2-5; TRBD2 aligns across 8 bases. With V trimmed by 2 bases and J by 3 bases, 3 bases remained unmatched. From germline, CDR1 is SGHRS and CDR2 YFSETQ. The CDR3 loop spans 14 amino acids. CDR3 sequence reads: CASSLAGVEETQYF. CDR3 DNA sequence: TGCGCCAGCAGCTTAGCGGGAGTTGAAGAGACCCAGTACTTC.

The rearrangement links TRBV4-3 to TRBJ2-1; 8 nucleotides line up with TRBD2. Looked up from germline, CDR1 is LGHNA and CDR2 is YSLEER. Trimming took 1 base from V and 8 from J; bases not matched to a gene: 7. The CDR3 is 15 amino acids. The CDR3 loop is CASSQVDREGDEQFF. Written as DNA, the CDR3 is TGCGCCAGCAGCCAAGTTGACCGGGAGGGCGATGAGCAGTTCTTC.

This chain joins TRBV7-2 and TRBJ1-5; D unclear. Germline values: CDR1 SGHTA, CDR2 FQGNSA. This CDR3 has 13 residues. V was shortened by 3 bases and J by 5 bases, with 8 bases between the two germline ends. The chain's CDR3 is CASSLLDDQPQHF. The CDR3 DNA is TGTGCCAGCAGCTTGTTGGACGATCAGCCCCAGCATTTT.

The J gene is TRBJ2-3, the V gene TRBV30; TRBD2 matches 7 bases. The V gene's germline CDR1 is GTSNPN and CDR2 SVGIG (reference sequence). This CDR3 region has 14 residues. V shed 4 bases and J 3 bases; nucleotides not matched to a gene: 7. CDR3 in DNA: TGTGCCTGGATGTTGACCGGGGGGACAGATACGCAGTATTTT. Its protein product is CAWMLTGGTDTQYF.

The chain has TRBV7-2 and TRBJ1-2; D is uncertain. The germline V gene has CDR1 SGHTA and CDR2 FQGNSA. The CDR3 consists of 14 residues. With 1 base removed from V and 5 bases from J, the gap between germline ends came to 11 bases. CDR3 nucleotides: TGTGCCAGCAGCTTAGATCGGGGAGCATATGGCTACACCTTC. It specifies CASSLDRGAYGYTF.

V is TRBV19 and J is TRBJ2-1; 11 positions agree with TRBD1. Germline-derived CDR1 and CDR2 are LNHDA and SQIVND (reference sequence). The CDR3 has 17 residues. V trimming: 5 bases; J trimming: 12 bases; junction bases outside the gene matches: 18. Written as DNA, the CDR3 is TGTGCCAGTAGTGCCAAGCGCGGGACAGGGGGTCCTGGGAGGCAGTTCTTC. Its translation: CASSAKRGTGGPGRQFF. The whole variable domain, filled in from reference TRBV19 and TRBJ2-1, reads DGGITQSPKYLFRKEGQNVTLSCEQNLNHDAMYWYRQDPGQGLRLIYYSQIVNDFQKGDIAEGYSVSREKKESFPLTVTSAQKNPTAFYLCASSAKRGTGGPGRQFFGPGTRLTVL.

V and J are TRBV7-2 and TRBJ2-6; possible D gene TRBD1, 5 bases. Looked up from germline, CDR1 is SGHTA and CDR2 is FQGNSA. There are 19 residues in the CDR3. V shed 2 bases and J shed 0 bases, with 17 bases lying between them. The DNA of the CDR3 is TGTGCCAGCAGCTTAAGGGCATTGCAGGGTTTCTCTGGGGCCAACGTCCTGACTTTC. Amino acids: CASSLRALQGFSGANVLTF.

The chain joins TRBV7-9 to TRBJ2-7, with unresolved D. The CDR3 loop spans 12 amino acids. Germline V gene lookup returns CDR1 SEHNR and CDR2 FQNEAQ (reference sequence). The germline V and J ends were trimmed by 6 bases and 2 bases, with 8 bases remaining between them. In DNA, the CDR3 is TGTGCCAGCAGTCGTACCACCTACGAGCAGTACTTC. Its translation is CASSRTTYEQYF.

The J gene is TRBJ2-1, the V gene TRBV19; 9 bases are shared with TRBD2. CDR1 and CDR2 (germline): LNHDA, SQIVND (reference sequence). V lost 1 base, J lost 8 bases, and 9 bases stayed unmatched. The CDR3 extends over 16 amino acids. Written as DNA, the CDR3 is TGTGCCAGTAGTATAGGCGGCGGGAGGGCCGGCTATGAGCAGTTCTTC. Its translation is CASSIGGGRAGYEQFF.

The chain carries TRBV28 and TRBJ2-7; possible D gene TRBD2, 6 bases. Germline V lookup: CDR1 MDHEN, CDR2 SYDVKM. The germline V and J ends were trimmed by 5 bases and 5 bases, with 13 bases remaining between them. The CDR3 runs 13 residues. CDR3 bases: TGTGCCAGCAGTCTCCGGTGGGGGGACGAGCAGTACTTC. Translating it yields CASSLRWGDEQYF.

The J gene is TRBJ1-1, the V gene TRBV29-1; 8 bases are shared with TRBD1. There are 14 residues in the CDR3. In germline, CDR1 is SQVTM, CDR2 ANQGSEA. Trimming removed 4 bases from V and 1 base from J; junction bases left unmatched: 5. The CDR3 here is CSVGAGGWNTEAFF. The CDR3 DNA follows: TGCAGCGTTGGGGCAGGGGGCTGGAACACTGAAGCTTTCTTT.

In DNA form, the CDR3 reads TGTGCCACCCAGATTTACGGGGAGCTGTTTTTT. This codes for CATQIYGELFF. The chain combines TRBV10-3 with TRBJ2-2; no definite D call. Looked up from germline, CDR1 is ENHRY and CDR2 is SYGVKD. Trimming left V 10 bases short and J 7 bases short, with 10 bases between. This CDR3 has 11 amino acids.

The V gene is TRBV6-6, the J gene TRBJ2-1, with 10 bases lining up with TRBD2. The CDR3 length is 16 residues. V was pared by 1 base and J by 9 bases, with 9 bases of the junction left unmatched. Germline lookup yields CDR1 MNHNY and CDR2 SVGAGI (reference sequence). In DNA form, the CDR3 reads TGTGCCAGCAGTTACTTGGGACTAGCGACCGGGGGTGAGCAGTTCTTC. Its protein product is CASSYLGLATGGEQFF.

The chain joins TRBV6-4 to TRBJ2-5; possible D gene TRBD1, 6 bases. Germline V gene sequence: CDR1 MRHNA, CDR2 SNTAGT. Trimming cost V 2 bases and J 4 bases, with 14 bases left between them. This CDR3 is built from 15 residues. The CDR3 nucleotides are TGTGCCAGCAGTGACCCCCCAGGGGAAGGAGAGACCCAGTACTTC. Translation: CASSDPPGEGETQYF.

The gene calls are TRBV18 and TRBJ1-4; weak D call: TRBD1 (6 bases). V gave up 8 bases and J gave up 2 bases, with 12 bases separating them. The CDR3 covers 14 residues. Germline lookup yields CDR1 KGHSH and CDR2 LQKENI. The CDR3 coding sequence is TGTGCCAGCCGACGAGGGGGGACTAATGAAAAACTGTTTTTT. Translation: CASRRGGTNEKLFF.

This chain joins TRBV19 and TRBJ2-1; 11 nucleotides align to TRBD2. The CDR3 runs to 17 residues. V lost 3 bases to trimming and J lost 0 bases; unmatched junction nucleotides: 4. From germline, CDR1 is LNHDA and CDR2 SQIVND (reference sequence). The CDR3 coding sequence is TGTGCCAGTAGTATTGGTAGCGGGGGGGCCTCCTACAATGAGCAGTTCTTC. Encoded protein: CASSIGSGGASYNEQFF.

Only one count was recorded for this clone. V is TRBV10-3 and J is TRBJ2-1; TRBD2 might be the D (6 bases). Germline CDR1 is ENHRY and CDR2 is SYGVKD. Deletions cut 4 bases from V and 10 bases from J, with 11 bases between. CDR3 size: 12 residues. Here the CDR3 DNA reads TGTGCCATCAGTGGACTAGTGGGAGAGCAGTTCTTC. This gives the protein CAISGLVGEQFF.

The rearrangement joins TRBV9 to TRBJ2-6, with D unclear. V was shortened by 4 bases and J by 0 bases, with 11 bases between the two germline ends. The germline V gene encodes CDR1 SGDLS and CDR2 YYNGEE. This CDR3 is 16 amino acids long. Here the CDR3 DNA reads TGTGCCAGCAGCTTCAGAGGTAACTCTGGGGCCAACGTCCTGACTTTC. Its protein product is CASSFRGNSGANVLTF.

The V gene is TRBV2, the J gene TRBJ2-3, with D unclear. From germline, CDR1 is SNHLY and CDR2 FYNNEI. V lost 7 bases, J lost 0 bases, and 14 bases lay in between. The CDR3 consists of 15 residues. The CDR3 region is CASTLDGSSTDTQYF. The DNA for the CDR3 is TGTGCCAGCACCCTCGACGGTTCTAGCACAGATACGCAGTATTTT.

This clone was seen a few times. This chain uses TRBV7-9 with TRBJ1-2; D is ambiguous. Between the trimmed V and J ends, which lost 3 bases and 8 bases, there was a span of 7 bases. CDR1 is SEHNR and CDR2 is FQNEAQ in the germline V gene (reference sequence). The CDR3 totals 11 residues. The CDR3 here is CASSFQSGYTF. As DNA, the CDR3 is TGTGCCAGCAGCTTCCAGTCGGGCTACACCTTC.

V gene TRBV6-4 combines with J gene TRBJ1-2; D is unresolved. CDR1 is MRHNA and CDR2 is SNTAGT in the germline V gene. This CDR3 contains 14 residues. The V gene lost 9 bases and the J gene lost 6 bases, with 20 bases spanning the gap. CDR3 DNA sequence: TGTGCCAGACAGCTTCTCCTGACATGCAATGGCTACACCTTC. Translated, it gives CARQLLLTCNGYTF.